This is a list of T cell receptor beta chains from one sample in a study of CXCR3-negative and CXCR3-positive naive CD8 T cells. TCRdb reprocessed the 5' RACE reads, with one entry per CDR3 protein and no DNA. The table lists about 85,000 distinct CDR3 sequences. Material for sequencing was naive CXCR3+ CD8+ T cells from blood. Receptor source: a human donor in good health. Some clones in this sample may be carry-over from other donors' samples. The CDR3 runs from the conserved cysteine through the conserved F or W.

V: TRBV5-1
J: TRBJ2-1
CDR3: CASSADPNRGGYNEQFF

V: TRBV27
J: TRBJ2-3
CDR3: CASSLRTGGPPSTDTQYF

V: TRBV12-3/TRBV12-4
J: TRBJ1-5
CDR3: CASSPDRGNQPQHF

V: TRBV12-5
J: TRBJ2-1
CDR3: CASGLDWNEQFF

V: TRBV7-9
J: TRBJ1-1
CDR3: CASSLERGEAFF

V: TRBV29-1
J: TRBJ2-7
CDR3: CSVEVGQGYEQYF

V: TRBV20-1
J: TRBJ2-1
CDR3: CSARGGPWVTNEQFF

V: TRBV11-1
J: TRBJ2-7
CDR3: CASGNKEGSYEQYF

V: TRBV5-1
J: TRBJ1-5
CDR3: CASSFGDGYSNQPQHF

V: TRBV12-3/TRBV12-4
J: TRBJ2-1
CDR3: CASSPLHTQSGNEQFF

V: TRBV4-2
J: TRBJ1-5
CDR3: CASSQVIGDYSNQPQHF

V: TRBV6-5
J: TRBJ1-1
CDR3: CASSYRSSNTEAFF

V: TRBV29-1
J: TRBJ1-5
CDR3: CSVEVGEPDQPQHF

V: TRBV28
J: TRBJ2-7
CDR3: CASSLAFYEQYF

V: TRBV6-5
J: TRBJ2-2
CDR3: CASSYALAWAGELFF

V: TRBV5-1
J: TRBJ1-5
CDR3: CASSLEPLYSNQPQHF

V: TRBV7-9
J: TRBJ2-2
CDR3: CASSPLAVNTGELFF

V: TRBV19
J: TRBJ2-1
CDR3: CASTLDRQNSYNEQFF

V: TRBV5-1
J: TRBJ1-2
CDR3: CASSEDGNYTF

V: TRBV6-2/TRBV6-3
J: TRBJ2-7
CDR3: CASRTGTGAYEQYF

V: TRBV10-3
J: TRBJ2-5
CDR3: CAISESNGEETQYF

V: TRBV6-6
J: TRBJ1-2
CDR3: CASSRTGRGYGYTF

V: TRBV4-2
J: TRBJ2-7
CDR3: CASSQAWEVGAYEQYF

V: TRBV29-1
J: TRBJ2-3
CDR3: CSVDPWTSGSTDTQYF

V: TRBV4-1
J: TRBJ2-3
CDR3: CASSQVSGGATNTQYF

V: TRBV27
J: TRBJ2-1
CDR3: CASSFFGGSAYNEQFF

V: TRBV19
J: TRBJ1-1
CDR3: CASSISGSSTEAFF

V: TRBV13
J: TRBJ1-5
CDR3: CASSLGRRNSNQPQHF

V: TRBV11-2
J: TRBJ1-3
CDR3: CASSSWDGVVNHSGNTIYF

V: TRBV7-9
J: TRBJ2-7
CDR3: CASSFTGTYEQYF

V: TRBV19
J: TRBJ1-5
CDR3: CASSIGGAGGGSNQPQHF

V: TRBV24-1
J: TRBJ2-5
CDR3: CATSDSRGAYQETQYF

V: TRBV29-1
J: TRBJ2-2
CDR3: CSVEVLNTGELFF

V: TRBV29-1
J: TRBJ2-1
CDR3: CSVEDGMANEQFF

V: TRBV19
J: TRBJ2-5
CDR3: CASSSSDRAGETQYF

V: TRBV3-1
J: TRBJ1-5
CDR3: CASSHSGTWSNQPQHF

V: TRBV28
J: TRBJ2-5
CDR3: CASSLSQVRETQYF

V: TRBV29-1
J: TRBJ1-1
CDR3: CSVEGVMNTEAFF

V: TRBV6-5
J: TRBJ2-3
CDR3: CASSYSIGRGGTDTQYF

V: TRBV6-6
J: TRBJ2-2
CDR3: CASRVSSQSAGELFF

V: TRBV27
J: TRBJ2-2
CDR3: CASSRERVGELFF

V: TRBV14
J: TRBJ2-7
CDR3: CASSQDWGETYEQYF

V: TRBV4-2
J: TRBJ2-7
CDR3: CASSPRGRDSAYEQYF

V: TRBV7-9
J: TRBJ2-1
CDR3: CASSSIGQVSWNEQFF

V: TRBV12-3/TRBV12-4
J: TRBJ2-1
CDR3: CASTRQGANGVEQFF

V: TRBV11-2
J: TRBJ2-3
CDR3: CASSLIEDTQYF

V: TRBV5-5
J: TRBJ2-2
CDR3: CATHDYPNTGELFF

V: TRBV20-1
J: TRBJ1-2
CDR3: CSARWGVVYGYTF

V: TRBV11-3
J: TRBJ2-3
CDR3: CASSFGGDYKDTQYF

V: TRBV23-1
J: TRBJ2-1
CDR3: CASSRPNRVRKANEQFF

V: TRBV20-1
J: TRBJ1-6
CDR3: CSARDVGPDVSPLHF

V: TRBV6-5
J: TRBJ2-1
CDR3: CASSSSGEYNEQFF

V: TRBV29-1
J: TRBJ2-5
CDR3: CSAPDRGWGQETQYF

V: TRBV15
J: TRBJ2-1
CDR3: CATSRGGTSGASYNEQFF

V: TRBV12-3/TRBV12-4
J: TRBJ1-5
CDR3: CASSLFGSFNQPQHF